These 11 T cell receptor beta chains were sequenced from one sample in a study of Graves' ophthalmopathy and Graves' hyperthyroidism. CDR3 regions of TCR beta were amplified from RNA transcripts. Second-round multiplex PCR came after first-round RT-PCR with HTBI primers. MiXCR, run by TCRdb on the multiplex PCR reads, gives a single entry per CDR3 protein. The table shows 220,000 or so distinct CDR3 sequences, with approximately 21% occurring only once. Material for sequencing was peripheral blood. All receptors derive from a woman aged 45-59 years with Graves' ophthalmopathy.

This rearrangement joins TRBV12-3 or TRBV12-4 to TRBJ1-1; TRBD1 might be the D (6 bases). Trimming left V 5 bases short and J 8 bases short, with 21 bases between. This CDR3 is built from 15 residues. The CDR3 spells CASSHMTGATGEAFF. CDR3 nucleotides: TGTGCCAGCAGTCACATGACAGGTGCCACTGGGGAAGCTTTCTTT.

The table lists this clonotype with many counts. This sequence joins TRBV11-2 and TRBJ2-7; 12 bases map to TRBD2. The ends lost 0 bases at V and 9 bases at J; junction bases unmatched: 9. Germline loops: CDR1 SGHAT, CDR2 FQNNGV. CDR3 length: 16 residues. CDR3 DNA: TGTGCCAGCAGCTTAGATTCGGCTAGCGGGAGGGCCGGGCAGTACTTC. Translated: CASSLDSASGRAGQYF.

Turning to this clonotype: Given the absence of the conserved phenylalanine or tryptophan at the CDR3 end, a read error is likely. The chain has TRBV2 and TRBJ1-1; D unclear. V lost 7 bases and J lost 2, with 17 bases in between. This CDR3 is built from 15 residues. Per the germline V gene, CDR1 is SNHLY and CDR2 is FYNNEI. In DNA form, the CDR3 reads TGTGCCAGCATCTCGGAGCGCGGAGTAAACACTGAAGCTTTCTTA. Protein product: CASISERGVNTEAFL.

This clonotype was detected many times. This chain links TRBV5-1 with TRBJ1-1; perhaps TRBD1 as D (6 bases). The V gene's germline CDR1 is SGHRS and CDR2 YFSETQ. This CDR3 spans 15 amino acids. V lost 0 bases and J lost 3, with 12 bases in between. The CDR3 sequence is CASSLGRGGYTEAFF. Written as DNA, the CDR3 is TGCGCCAGCAGCTTGGGCAGGGGAGGATACACTGAAGCTTTCTTT.

This clonotype was seen many times. The chain carries TRBV14 and TRBJ1-6; D gene uncertain. The germline V gene has CDR1 SGHDN and CDR2 FVKESK. The CDR3 is made up of 13 amino acids. Trimming took 2 bases from V and 7 from J, leaving 6 bases between them. DNA of the CDR3: TGTGCCAGCAGCCAACGGTGGAATTCACCCCTCCACTTT. Translating it yields CASSQRWNSPLHF.

At least ten counts were recorded for this clonotype. V and J are TRBV12-3 or TRBV12-4 and TRBJ1-1, with unresolved D. Trimming pared 1 base from V and 7 bases from J, leaving 10 bases between. CDR3 size: 13 residues. In nucleotides, the CDR3 is TGTGCCAGCAGTTTAGGCGTTTCTGGTGAAGCTTTCTTT. This sequence encodes CASSLGVSGEAFF.

This chain joins TRBV27 and TRBJ1-5; TRBD1 might be the D (5 bases). The CDR3 spans 14 residues. The germline CDR1 and CDR2 sequences are MNHEY and SMNVEV (reference sequence). V gave up 3 bases and J gave up 3 bases, with 9 bases separating them. CDR3 DNA sequence: TGTGCCAGCAGTTTTAGGGGTTACAATCAGCCCCAGCATTTT. It specifies CASSFRGYNQPQHF.

This clonotype was seen at least ten times. The V gene is TRBV5-1, the J gene TRBJ2-7; 11 bases map to TRBD2. There are 14 residues in the CDR3. Trimming at V came to 3 bases and at J to 3 bases, leaving 2 bases not matched to a gene. CDR1 SGHRS and CDR2 YFSETQ come from the germline V gene. The CDR3 loop reads CASSSTSGVYEQYF. DNA of the CDR3: TGCGCCAGCAGCTCGACTAGCGGGGTCTACGAGCAGTACTTC.

At least ten counts were recorded for this clonotype. The chain has TRBV7-8 and TRBJ2-7, with D perhaps matching TRBD1 (5 bases). This CDR3 has 11 residues. Per the germline V gene, CDR1 is SGHVS and CDR2 is FQNEAQ. V was clipped by 5 bases and J by 7 bases, with 9 bases between them. CDR3 in amino acids: CASSANREQYF. CDR3 nucleotides: TGTGCCAGCAGCGCCAACAGGGAGCAGTACTTC. The entire variable domain, with the rest obtained from reference TRBV7-8 and TRBJ2-7, is as follows: GAGVSQSPRYKVAKRGQDVALRCDPISGHVSLFWYQQALGQGPEFLTYFQNEAQLDKSGLPSDRFFAERPEGSVSTLKIQRTQQEDSAVYLCASSANREQYFGPGTRLTVT.

This clonotype was found many times. The chain employs TRBV6-1 and TRBJ2-7, with 7 nucleotides matching TRBD2. The germline gives CDR1 MNHNS, CDR2 SASEGT. The CDR3 is 14 residues long. The J segment lost 6 bases and the V segment lost 3 bases, leaving 8 bases of the junction unmatched. The CDR3 loop reads CASSETLAESEQYF. DNA for the CDR3: TGTGCCAGCAGTGAGACGCTAGCGGAGAGCGAGCAGTACTTC.

The chain is built from TRBV19 and TRBJ2-7; the match to TRBD1 covers 7 bases. V was clipped by 4 bases and J by 0 bases; unmatched bases: 18. The CDR3 consists of 19 residues. Germline V CDR1 and CDR2: LNHDA, SQIVND (reference sequence). The chain's CDR3 is CASSTDPLDRVKPSYEQYF. In DNA form, the CDR3 reads TGTGCCAGTAGTACCGACCCACTTGACAGGGTCAAACCCTCCTACGAGCAGTACTTC.